The entry that follows covers one T cell receptor (beta chain) sequence. There is no known antigen for this receptor. Base qualities are not at hand, and no much larger clone is one base apart. The data stem from a study of cytomegalovirus exposure and HLA in healthy donors (dated 2017 in TCRdb). Looking at the study overall: The 500 to 700 repertoires of the first cohort and the roughly 110 validation repertoires were produced on the same platform, according to a later analysis. The aim of the study was to test whether cataloging public T cell receptors could identify signatures of past pathogen exposure. In addition to the first cohort of about 650 subjects, a separate validation cohort of about 120 different subjects was used. To predict cytomegalovirus infection status, the study brought together high-throughput TCR immunosequencing, statistical association of individual TCRs with disease status, and machine learning.

The V and J ends are trimmed by 1 base and 3 bases, leaving 11 bases between them. The germline V gene (reference sequence) gives CDR1 as LNHDA and CDR2 as SQIVND. Spanning cysteine to phenylalanine, the CDR3 consists of 15 amino acids. The CDR3 DNA has 45 bases and is translated from base 1. The library was obtained by the immunoSEQ multiplex PCR assay. As for the authors' bioinformatics: To diagnose cytomegalovirus status from the catalog of TCR beta chain sequences, a statistical classification framework was built. TCRdb limited this immuneACCESS table to in-frame rearrangements with V and J called. A share of clones is missing; checked studies link under half to unresolved V genes, and the rest is unexplained. V and J calls plus clone size are reproduced from that table; the DNA served to infer D and trimming. A total of 65,000 to 95,000 clones appear in this sample, 93% of them only once. 3.5% to 4% of the sample goes to the ten largest clones.

Separate from the roughly 700-subject first cohort, the validation cohort of some 130 subjects was the group to which the donors belonged. Paper-wide results and their limitations: The classifier was reported to diagnose cytomegalovirus status with high specificity and sensitivity in both the original and validation cohorts. A later analysis found that TCRs clustered in the first cohort also tended to co-occur in the roughly 110 validation repertoires, with 90% to 95% of cluster scores above 0. In vitro tests confirmed that a few of the cytomegalovirus-associated TCR beta chains recognize cytomegalovirus antigens. The validation cohort had no HLA typing available for a later analysis, so co-occurrence within that cohort was assessed over all 130 or so repertoires. Most TCR sequences were observed very rarely across donors, whereas some public TCRs were present in many individuals. The study listed 150 to 200 TCR beta chains as associated with cytomegalovirus. According to the authors, the approach could potentially be generalized to other disease states and immunological phenotypes.

Material: PBMCs. The TCR was taken from a woman younger than 45 in good health and CMV-seronegative. The chain was built from TRBV19 and TRBJ2-3, with the D gene too uncertain to name. CDR3 reads: CASSIATGRTDTQYF. The bases are TGTGCCAGTAGTATAGCTACCGGTCGTACAGATACGCAGTATTTT.